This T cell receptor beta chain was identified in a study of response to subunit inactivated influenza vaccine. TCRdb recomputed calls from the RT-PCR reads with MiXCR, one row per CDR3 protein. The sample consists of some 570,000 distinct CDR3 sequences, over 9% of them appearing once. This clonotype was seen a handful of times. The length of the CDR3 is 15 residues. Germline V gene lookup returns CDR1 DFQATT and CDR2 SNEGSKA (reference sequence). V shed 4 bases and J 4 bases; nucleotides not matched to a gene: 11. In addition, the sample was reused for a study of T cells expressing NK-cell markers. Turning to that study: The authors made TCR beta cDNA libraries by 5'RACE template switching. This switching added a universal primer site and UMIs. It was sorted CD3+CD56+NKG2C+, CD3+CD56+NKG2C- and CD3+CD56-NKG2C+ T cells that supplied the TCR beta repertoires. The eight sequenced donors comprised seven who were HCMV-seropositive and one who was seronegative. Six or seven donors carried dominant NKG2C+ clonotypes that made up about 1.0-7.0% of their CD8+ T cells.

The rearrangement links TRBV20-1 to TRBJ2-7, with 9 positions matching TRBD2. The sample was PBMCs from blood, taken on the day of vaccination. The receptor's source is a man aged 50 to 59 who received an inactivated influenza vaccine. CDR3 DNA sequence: TGCAGTGCTACCGGAGTTGTGCGGGAGGGTTACGAGCAGTACTTC. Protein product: CSATGVVREGYEQYF.